The present T cell receptor (beta chain) was sequenced within a study of T-cell memory formation after mild COVID-19. For the study at large: The two donors had largely donor-specific TCR clusters. General study results and limits: Clones that shrank (day 15 to 85) were balanced CD4/CD8, whereas later expanders leaned CD4+. The CD4+ clones that contracted clustered mainly within CM and EM, and the CD8+ clones concentrated in EMRA.

UMIs and sample barcodes were carried by the TCR alpha and TCR beta cDNA libraries that 5'RACE produced using constant-segment primers. TCRdb processed the 5' RACE reads anew with MiXCR; each CDR3 protein has one entry. The table shows 250,000 to 350,000 distinct CDR3 sequences, with approximately 19% occurring only once. As concerns this clonotype: Its specificity is unknown.

This CDR3 comprises 13 residues. The V gene lost 7 bases and the J gene lost 8 bases, with 17 bases spanning the gap. The germline V gene has CDR1 MNHEY and CDR2 SVGAGI. The rearrangement joins TRBV6-5 to TRBJ1-1; D unclear. The TCR was taken from a man aged 18 to 30 who had mild COVID-19 (a few samples of this study predate the infection). Cell type and time point are not known. The sample consisted of PBMCs or a T cell subset sorted from them (not recorded which). The CDR3 spells CASNTPGTKEAFF. The CDR3 DNA sequence: TGTGCCAGCAACACGCCCGGTACGAAGGAAGCTTTCTTT.